Below, one T cell receptor beta chain is given with its context. Its antigen is not identified. The sample originates from a study of cytomegalovirus exposure and HLA in healthy donors. Looking at the study overall: From donors who were HLA-typed, an early data release held about 85 million unique TCRs. Study-wide results and limits: According to a later analysis, most TCR beta chains associated with CMV appeared HLA-restricted. It was about 180 TCR beta chains that were listed as cytomegalovirus-associated. TCR beta V- and J-gene trimming, according to a later analysis, was linked to a missense DCLRE1C variant.

The primer mix had 60 Vbeta and 13 Jbeta primers. Clones were sequenced by immunoSEQ multiplex PCR, and TCRdb holds only the in-frame ones, with some missing. Among about 120,000 clones, about two thirds were seen once, and the ten largest hold roughly 8.2%. Germline V gene sequence: CDR1 SGHTA, CDR2 FQGNSA. With 6 bases removed from V and 11 bases from J, the gap between germline ends came to 19 bases. The CDR3 spans 13 residues. The source material was PBMCs. This chain links TRBV7-2 with TRBJ1-1; no clear D gene. This TCR derives from a woman aged 40 to 55 in good health and CMV-seropositive. The CDR3 sequence: CASSPNPTTTAFF. The CDR3 nucleotides are TGTGCCAGCAGTCCAAACCCAACCACAACGGCTTTCTTT.